These 32 T cell receptor beta chains were all obtained from the same sample, sequenced in a study of cytomegalovirus exposure and HLA in healthy donors. The PCR ran on 60 Vbeta and 13 Jbeta primers. The assay was immunoSEQ multiplex PCR, and TCRdb's table has in-frame clones only and misses some. The profile shows some 170,000 clones, around 78% of them singletons. The specimen sequenced was PBMCs. Receptors originate from a woman aged 40 to 50 in good health and CMV-seronegative.

This clone has just a few counts. The chain joins TRBV28 to TRBJ1-5; D is unresolved. Trimming shortened V by 11 bases and J by 6 bases, and 17 bases separated the two germline ends. The CDR3 length is 13 residues. Per germline, CDR1 MDHEN and CDR2 SYDVKM. The CDR3, as DNA: TGTGCCTCGGAGGCAGGACGGCGTCAGCCCCAGCATTTT. It translates to CASEAGRRQPQHF.

This rearrangement joins TRBV6-5 to TRBJ2-5; a weak D match, TRBD1 (6 bases). The J call could be wrong; TRBJ2-7 is a better fit for the DNA end. The length of the CDR3 is 15 residues. Germline loops: CDR1 MNHEY, CDR2 SVGAGI. Here the CDR3 DNA reads TGTGCCAGCAGTTACTCATTGGACAGTTCCTACGAGCAGTACTTC. Encoded protein: CASSYSLDSSYEQYF.

V usage is TRBV11-2 and J usage is TRBJ2-1; 11 nucleotides agree with TRBD2. The CDR3 runs 15 residues. The junction had 4 bases not matched to a gene; V was cut back by 6 bases and J by 3 bases. The V gene's germline CDR1 is SGHAT and CDR2 FQNNGV. The CDR3 DNA reads TGTGCCAGCAGGACCGGGACTAGCGGCTACAATGAGCAGTTCTTC. It specifies CASRTGTSGYNEQFF.

This chain links TRBV29-1 with TRBJ1-3; no firm D call. Germline CDR1 SQVTM, CDR2 ANQGSEA. The V end was cut by 4 bases, the J end by 0 bases, with 13 bases between. The CDR3 contains 15 residues. The CDR3, as DNA: TGCAGCGTTGGGGTTCGGGTTAACTCTGGAAACACCATATATTTT. It specifies CSVGVRVNSGNTIYF.

The chain has TRBV29-1 and TRBJ2-7, with 11 nucleotides matching TRBD1. The CDR3 has 13 amino acids. After removal of 2 bases from V and 6 bases from J, the junction contained 3 bases not matched to a gene. Germline V lookup: CDR1 SQVTM, CDR2 ANQGSEA. CDR3 in amino acids: CSVETGTGGEQYF. DNA for the CDR3: TGCAGCGTTGAAACCGGGACAGGGGGCGAGCAGTACTTC.

This clone occurred once. The V gene is TRBV30, the J gene TRBJ2-1; D is perhaps TRBD1 (5 bases). V was pared by 2 bases and J by 2 bases, with 13 bases between. The CDR3 covers 15 residues. Germline-derived CDR1 and CDR2 are GTSNPN and SVGIG (reference sequence). This CDR3 is CAWSLQGRTYNEQFF. The CDR3 region has the DNA TGTGCCTGGAGTCTTCAGGGTCGAACCTACAATGAGCAGTTCTTC.

The chain uses TRBV9 and TRBJ1-2; D possibly corresponds to TRBD1 (6 bases). Germline values: CDR1 SGDLS, CDR2 YYNGEE. The V and J ends lost 2 bases and 2 bases respectively, with 10 bases between them. The CDR3 sequence is 14 residues long. CDR3 bases: TGTGCCAGCAGCGTGGGGGCAGGGAACTATGGCTACACCTTC. The encoded protein is CASSVGAGNYGYTF.

The chain links TRBV6-5 to TRBJ1-1; 8 bases align to TRBD1. This CDR3 spans 15 amino acids. Per germline, CDR1 MNHEY and CDR2 SVGAGI. V gave up 0 bases and J gave up 3 bases; unmatched junction bases: 3. CDR3 in amino acids: CASSYSPTGDTEAFF. CDR3 DNA sequence: TGTGCCAGCAGTTACTCTCCGACAGGGGACACTGAAGCTTTCTTT.

This chain uses TRBV5-5 with TRBJ2-3; tentative D call: TRBD2 (6 bases). This CDR3 has 15 residues. Per the germline V gene, CDR1 is SGHKS and CDR2 is YYEKEE (reference sequence). Trimming left V 9 bases short and J 4 bases short, with 21 bases between. CDR3 residues: CATKGEPRGADTQYF. The CDR3 nucleotides are TGTGCCACCAAAGGGGAGCCCCGCGGGGCAGATACGCAGTATTTT.

The J gene is TRBJ1-2, the V gene TRBV6-1; the D gene is possibly TRBD1 (5 bases). CDR1 and CDR2 from the germline V gene are MNHNS and SASEGT. V was cut by 6 bases and J by 8 bases, with 16 bases left in between. CDR3 length equals 13 residues. CDR3 DNA: TGTGCCAGCAGCCCAACAGGTCTTTGGGGCTACACCTTC. It specifies CASSPTGLWGYTF.

The chain is built from TRBV5-1 and TRBJ1-2, with D tentatively TRBD1 (6 bases). CDR1 is SGHRS and CDR2 is YFSETQ in the germline V gene. Trimming left V 3 bases short and J 4 bases short, with 13 bases between. CDR3 length equals 14 residues. For the CDR3, the DNA is TGCGCCAGCAGCTCTGACACAGGGCTCTATGGCTACACCTTC. Translated, it gives CASSSDTGLYGYTF.

J is TRBJ2-7 and V is TRBV9, with 8 bases matching TRBD1. Germline V gene data show CDR1 as SGDLS and CDR2 as YYNGEE. Trimming cost V 2 bases and J 5 bases; bases outside gene matches: 3. This CDR3 contains 13 residues. In nucleotides, the CDR3 is TGTGCCAGCAGCGTCAGGACAGGGAACGAGCAGTACTTC. It translates to CASSVRTGNEQYF.

This chain links TRBV6-1 with TRBJ1-5, with a weak D call TRBD1 (5 bases). The CDR3 runs to 14 residues. Germline loops: CDR1 MNHNS, CDR2 SASEGT. Trimming removed 2 bases from V and 4 bases from J, with 9 bases in between. CDR3 loop: CASSETQVNQPQHF. The CDR3 nucleotides are TGTGCCAGCAGTGAAACACAGGTAAATCAGCCCCAGCATTTT.

The chain is built from TRBV6-5 and TRBJ2-1, with D possibly being TRBD2 (6 bases). The CDR3 contains 16 residues. Germline loops: CDR1 MNHEY, CDR2 SVGAGI. The V and J ends lost 0 bases and 0 bases respectively, with 9 bases between them. The CDR3 nucleotides read TGTGCCAGCAGTTACTCGATTAGCGGCTCCTACAATGAGCAGTTCTTC. Translation: CASSYSISGSYNEQFF.

The chain recombines TRBV2 with TRBJ2-1; 10 bases line up with TRBD2. CDR3 length: 16 amino acids. The J segment lost 3 bases and the V segment lost 1 base, leaving 3 bases of the junction unmatched. Germline CDR1 SNHLY, CDR2 FYNNEI. The CDR3 DNA reads as TGTGCCAGCAGTGAAGAACGACTAGCGGGCTACAATGAGCAGTTCTTC. The encoded protein is CASSEERLAGYNEQFF. Together with reference TRBV2 and TRBJ2-1, the CDR3 gives the full variable domain: EPEVTQTPSHQVTQMGQEVILRCVPISNHLYFYWYRQILGQKVEFLVSFYNNEISEKSEIFDDQFSVERPDGSNFTLKIRSTKLEDSAMYFCASSEERLAGYNEQFFGPGTRLTVL.

V and J are TRBV15 and TRBJ2-1; 7 nucleotides match TRBD1. V was clipped by 0 bases and J by 4 bases; unmatched bases: 6. This CDR3 has 16 residues. In germline, CDR1 is LNHNV, CDR2 YYDKDF (reference sequence). Here the CDR3 DNA reads TGTGCCACCAGCAGAGAGTCTGGGGACAGATACAATGAGCAGTTCTTC. Amino acid sequence: CATSRESGDRYNEQFF.

The chain is built from TRBV11-3 and TRBJ1-1; D gene unclear. The V and J ends lost 2 bases and 11 bases respectively, with 12 bases between them. Germline-derived CDR1 and CDR2 are SGHNT and YENEEA. CDR3 length: 12 residues. The CDR3 nucleotides read TGTGCCAGCAGCTTAACGGGGAGGAAGGCTTTCTTT. Amino acid sequence: CASSLTGRKAFF.

The chain has TRBV13 and TRBJ2-7, with a weak D call TRBD1 (5 bases). The CDR3 loop spans 16 amino acids. Germline CDR1 and CDR2: PRHDT and FYEKMQ (reference sequence). V was pared by 0 bases and J by 7 bases, with 19 bases between. CDR3 DNA: TGTGCCAGCAGCTTAGGTGGCAGGGCAAAATCTGGGGAGCAGTACTTC. Its translation is CASSLGGRAKSGEQYF.

Only a few counts were recorded for this clone. The chain links TRBV9 to TRBJ1-1; 7 nucleotides match TRBD1. Germline-derived CDR1 and CDR2 are SGDLS and YYNGEE. The V segment lost 1 base and the J segment 3 bases; nucleotides outside the gene matches: 0. The CDR3 sequence is 13 residues long. The CDR3 region has the DNA TGTGCCAGCAGCGTACAGGGGGACACTGAAGCTTTCTTT. Protein sequence: CASSVQGDTEAFF.

The genes are TRBV14 and TRBJ1-1; D uncertain. The germline CDR1 and CDR2 sequences are SGHDN and FVKESK. The V and J ends lost 3 bases and 1 base respectively, with 9 bases between them. The CDR3 loop spans 14 amino acids. The CDR3 loop is CASSHRDWNTEAFF. CDR3 nucleotide sequence: TGTGCCAGCAGCCACCGAGACTGGAACACTGAAGCTTTCTTT.

This CDR3 is CAWSVRGPLSYEQYF. The CDR3 DNA is TGTGCCTGGAGTGTACGAGGGCCTTTGTCCTACGAGCAGTACTTC. This chain connects TRBV30 to TRBJ2-7, with a tentative D call TRBD2 (5 bases). V was trimmed by 0 bases and J by 1 base, leaving 13 bases between them. The CDR3 spans 15 residues. From germline, CDR1 is GTSNPN and CDR2 SVGIG (reference sequence).

The CDR3 nucleotides are TGTGCCAGCAGCGATGGCTTGGACAGACAGATGCTAGAGACCCAGTACTTC. It yields the protein CASSDGLDRQMLETQYF. This sequence joins TRBV9 and TRBJ2-5; tentative D call: TRBD1 (6 bases). The germline V gene encodes CDR1 SGDLS and CDR2 YYNGEE. Trimming took 3 bases from V and 4 from J, leaving 22 bases between them. The CDR3 is 17 amino acids.

This chain connects TRBV29-1 to TRBJ2-3, with D possibly TRBD2 on 5 matching bases. The CDR3 is 13 amino acids. The V end was cut by 6 bases, the J end by 1 base, with 11 bases between. Germline CDR1 SQVTM, CDR2 ANQGSEA. CDR3 in DNA: TGCAGCGTAGAGCTAGCCCGCACAGATACGCAGTATTTT. Amino acid sequence: CSVELARTDTQYF.

This clone was observed a handful of times. The rearrangement uses TRBV19 and TRBJ2-1; TRBD2 aligns across 12 bases. Germline CDR1 is LNHDA and CDR2 is SQIVND (reference sequence). The CDR3 contains 15 residues. Trimming cost V 6 bases and J 9 bases; bases outside gene matches: 9. Here the CDR3 reads CASSLLTSGGAEQFF. The CDR3 nucleotides read TGTGCCAGTAGCCTTCTGACTAGCGGGGGCGCTGAGCAGTTCTTC. Full variable domain (outside the CDR3, taken from reference TRBV19 and TRBJ2-1): DGGITQSPKYLFRKEGQNVTLSCEQNLNHDAMYWYRQDPGQGLRLIYYSQIVNDFQKGDIAEGYSVSREKKESFPLTVTSAQKNPTAFYLCASSLLTSGGAEQFFGPGTRLTVL.

This chain uses TRBV6-5 with TRBJ1-5; D ambiguous. The CDR3 is 14 residues long. Germline CDR1 and CDR2: MNHEY and SVGAGI. Trimming stripped 5 bases from V and 3 bases from J, with 11 bases between. DNA for the CDR3: TGTGCCAGCAGTATCGGGAGTCCCAATCAGCCCCAGCATTTT. This sequence encodes CASSIGSPNQPQHF.

The chain is built from TRBV30 and TRBJ1-5; weak D call: TRBD1 (6 bases). Trimming shortened V by 0 bases and J by 5 bases, and 8 bases separated the two germline ends. The length of the CDR3 is 13 residues. The germline V gene has CDR1 GTSNPN and CDR2 SVGIG (reference sequence). CDR3 residues: CAWSVAGDQPQHF. Here the CDR3 DNA reads TGTGCCTGGAGTGTGGCAGGGGATCAGCCCCAGCATTTT.

Only one count was recorded for this clone. Other DNA sequences in this sample translate to the same CDR3. The rearrangement joins TRBV27 to TRBJ1-1; the D gene is possibly TRBD1 (5 bases). V was pared by 3 bases and J by 1 base, with 6 bases between. CDR1 is MNHEY, CDR2 SMNVEV, per germline (reference sequence). The CDR3 consists of 13 residues. The CDR3 nucleotides read TGTGCCAGCAGTTTTGACAGGAACACTGAAGCTTTCTTT. Encoded protein: CASSFDRNTEAFF.

The V and J genes are TRBV11-3 and TRBJ2-7; 7 nucleotides agree with TRBD1. This CDR3 region has 14 residues. The germline CDR1 and CDR2 sequences are SGHNT and YENEEA. Trimming cost V 6 bases and J 3 bases; bases outside gene matches: 8. The CDR3 spells CASRNDRVNYEQYF. The CDR3, as DNA: TGTGCCAGCAGAAATGACAGGGTAAACTACGAGCAGTACTTC.

The chain couples TRBV9 to TRBJ1-1; D is possibly TRBD1 (5 bases). Trimming shortened V by 0 bases and J by 4 bases, and 13 bases separated the two germline ends. Per germline, CDR1 SGDLS and CDR2 YYNGEE. The CDR3 length is 15 residues. The DNA of the CDR3 is TGTGCCAGCAGCGTAGTTGTTCCGGGGGGCACTGAAGCTTTCTTT. Residues: CASSVVVPGGTEAFF.

The rearrangement uses TRBV18 and TRBJ2-3, with unresolved D. The length of the CDR3 is 13 residues. Germline lookup yields CDR1 KGHSH and CDR2 LQKENI. Trimming removed 6 bases from V and 4 bases from J, with 11 bases in between. In DNA form, the CDR3 reads TGTGCCAGCTCGCAAACCCGGGCAGATACGCAGTATTTT. It yields the protein CASSQTRADTQYF. The complete variable domain, with remaining parts taken from reference TRBV18 and TRBJ2-3, reads NAGVMQNPRHLVRRRGQEARLRCSPMKGHSHVYWYRQLPEEGLKFMVYLQKENIIDESGMPKERFSAEFPKEGPSILRIQQVVRGDSAAYFCASSQTRADTQYFGPGTRLTVL.

This clone has only one observation. J is TRBJ2-1 and V is TRBV30, with a weak D call TRBD2 (6 bases). Trimming pared 3 bases from V and 9 bases from J, leaving 15 bases between. The CDR3 runs 13 residues. Looked up from germline, CDR1 is GTSNPN and CDR2 is SVGIG (reference sequence). This CDR3 reads CAWRERVTIEQFF. CDR3 coding DNA: TGTGCCTGGAGGGAGCGGGTAACTATTGAGCAGTTCTTC.

The chain uses TRBV4-1 and TRBJ2-7; tentatively, D is TRBD2 (6 bases). CDR1 is MGHRA and CDR2 is YSYEKL in the germline V gene. The CDR3 sequence is 16 residues long. V lost 0 bases and J lost 4, with 16 bases in between. CDR3: CASSQEGGGEPYEQYF. In nucleotides, the CDR3 is TGCGCCAGCAGCCAAGAGGGTGGCGGGGAACCTTACGAGCAGTACTTC.